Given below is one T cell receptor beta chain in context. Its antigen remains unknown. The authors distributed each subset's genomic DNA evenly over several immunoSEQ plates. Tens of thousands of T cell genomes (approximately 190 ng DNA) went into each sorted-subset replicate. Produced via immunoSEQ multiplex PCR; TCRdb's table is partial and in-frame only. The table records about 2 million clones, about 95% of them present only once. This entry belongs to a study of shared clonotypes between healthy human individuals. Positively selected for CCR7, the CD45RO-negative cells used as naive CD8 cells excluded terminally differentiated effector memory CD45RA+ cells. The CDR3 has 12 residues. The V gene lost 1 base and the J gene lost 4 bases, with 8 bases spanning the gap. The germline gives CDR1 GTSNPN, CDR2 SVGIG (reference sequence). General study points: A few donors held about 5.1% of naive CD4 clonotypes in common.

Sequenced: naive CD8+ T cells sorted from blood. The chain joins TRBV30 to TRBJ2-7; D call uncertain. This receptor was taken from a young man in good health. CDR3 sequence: CAWSASTYEQYF. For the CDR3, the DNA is TGTGCCTGGAGTGCCTCCACGTACGAGCAGTACTTC.